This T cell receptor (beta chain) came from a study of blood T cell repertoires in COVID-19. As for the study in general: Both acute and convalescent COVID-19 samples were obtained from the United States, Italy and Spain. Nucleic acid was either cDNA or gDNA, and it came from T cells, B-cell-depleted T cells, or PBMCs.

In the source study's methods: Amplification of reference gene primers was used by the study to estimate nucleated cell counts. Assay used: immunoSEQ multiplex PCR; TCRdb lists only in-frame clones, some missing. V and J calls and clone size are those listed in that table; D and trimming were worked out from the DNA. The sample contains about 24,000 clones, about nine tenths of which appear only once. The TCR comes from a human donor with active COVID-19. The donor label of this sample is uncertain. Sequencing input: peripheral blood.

This CDR3 is CASSRGQGNTGELFF. The CDR3 DNA reads as TGCGCCAGCAGCCGCGGACAGGGCAACACCGGGGAGCTGTTTTTT. This rearrangement joins TRBV4-3 to TRBJ2-2; TRBD1 aligns across 8 bases. The V and J ends lost 4 bases and 2 bases, in that order; junction bases with no gene match: 3. CDR1 and CDR2 (germline): LGHNA, YSLEER. This CDR3 comprises 15 residues.